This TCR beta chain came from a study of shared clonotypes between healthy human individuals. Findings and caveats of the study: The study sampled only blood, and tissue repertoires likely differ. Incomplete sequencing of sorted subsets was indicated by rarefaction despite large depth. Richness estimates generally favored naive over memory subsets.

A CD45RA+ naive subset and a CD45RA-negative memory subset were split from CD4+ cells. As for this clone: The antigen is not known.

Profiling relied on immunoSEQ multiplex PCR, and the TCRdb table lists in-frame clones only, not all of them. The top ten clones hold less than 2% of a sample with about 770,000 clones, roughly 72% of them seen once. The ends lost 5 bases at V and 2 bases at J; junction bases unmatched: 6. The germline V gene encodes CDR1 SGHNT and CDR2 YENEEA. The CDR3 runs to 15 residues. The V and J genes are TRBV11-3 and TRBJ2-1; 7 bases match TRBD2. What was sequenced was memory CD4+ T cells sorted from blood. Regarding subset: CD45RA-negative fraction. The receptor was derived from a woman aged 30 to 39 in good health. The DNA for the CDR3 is TGTGCCAGCAGCCCGAGCGGGGTAACCTACAATGAGCAGTTCTTC. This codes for CASSPSGVTYNEQFF.